This T cell receptor beta chain originates from a study of T cells in localized non-small cell lung cancer. As to this clone: The antigen is unknown.

Libraries were prepared by immunoSEQ multiplex PCR; TCRdb keeps only in-frame clonotypes and omits some of them. The sample has some 3,000 clones; about 25% are singletons. Findings and limits, study-wide: Investigators sequenced only a single tumor region, leaving heterogeneity possible. Appearance in adjacent lung was seen for a median roughly 56 of the top 100 tumor clones.

Trimming left V 6 bases short and J 5 bases short, with 11 bases between. Germline CDR1 is LNHDA and CDR2 is SQIVND (reference sequence). The CDR3 is 13 residues long. The sequencing used lung tumor tissue, collected before any cancer treatment. The gene calls are TRBV19 and TRBJ1-5, with a tentative D call TRBD1 (5 bases). This clonotype was obtained from a male donor aged 60 or older with stage III lung adenocarcinoma. The CDR3 nucleotides read TGTGCCAGTAGGGCGGGAGGGGATCAGCCCCAGCATTTT. Translated: CASRAGGDQPQHF.